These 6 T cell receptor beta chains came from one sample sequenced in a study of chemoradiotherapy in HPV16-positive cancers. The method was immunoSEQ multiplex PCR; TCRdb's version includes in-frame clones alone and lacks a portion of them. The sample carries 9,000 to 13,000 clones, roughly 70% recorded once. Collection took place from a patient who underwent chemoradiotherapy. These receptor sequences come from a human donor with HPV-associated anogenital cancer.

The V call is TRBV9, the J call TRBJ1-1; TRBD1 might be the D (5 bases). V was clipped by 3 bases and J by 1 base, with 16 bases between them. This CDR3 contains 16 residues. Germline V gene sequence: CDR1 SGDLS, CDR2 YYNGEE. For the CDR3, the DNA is TGTGCCAGCAGCGGCCCGGGGGGGTGGAGGAACACTGAAGCTTTCTTT. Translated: CASSGPGGWRNTEAFF.

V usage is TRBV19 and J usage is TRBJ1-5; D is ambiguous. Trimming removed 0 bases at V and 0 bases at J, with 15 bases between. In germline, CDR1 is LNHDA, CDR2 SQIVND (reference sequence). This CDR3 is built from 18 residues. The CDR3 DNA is TGTGCCAGTAGTATAGATGTTGGTATTTTTAATAGCAATCAGCCCCAGCATTTT. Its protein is CASSIDVGIFNSNQPQHF.

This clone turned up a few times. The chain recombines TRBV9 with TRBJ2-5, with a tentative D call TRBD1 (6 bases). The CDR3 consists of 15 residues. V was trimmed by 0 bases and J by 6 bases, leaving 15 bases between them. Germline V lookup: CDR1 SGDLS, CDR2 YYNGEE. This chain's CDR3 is CASSVADRPRKTQYF. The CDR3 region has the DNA TGTGCCAGCAGCGTAGCTGACAGGCCGAGGAAGACCCAGTACTTC.

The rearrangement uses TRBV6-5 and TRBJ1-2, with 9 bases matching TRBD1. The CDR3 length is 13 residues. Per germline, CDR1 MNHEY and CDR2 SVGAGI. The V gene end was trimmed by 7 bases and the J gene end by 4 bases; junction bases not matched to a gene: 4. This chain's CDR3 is CASNTGGGYGYTF. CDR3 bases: TGTGCCAGCAACACAGGGGGCGGCTATGGCTACACCTTC.

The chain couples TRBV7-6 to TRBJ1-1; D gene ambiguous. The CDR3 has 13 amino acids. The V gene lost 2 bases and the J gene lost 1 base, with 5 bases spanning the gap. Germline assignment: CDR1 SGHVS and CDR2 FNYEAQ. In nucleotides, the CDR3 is TGTGCCAGCAGCTTAAGCAAGAACACTGAAGCTTTCTTT. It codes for CASSLSKNTEAFF.

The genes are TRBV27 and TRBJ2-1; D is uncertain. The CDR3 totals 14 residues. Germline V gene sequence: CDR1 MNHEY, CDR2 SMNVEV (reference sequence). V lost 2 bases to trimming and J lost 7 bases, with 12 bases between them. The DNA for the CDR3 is TGTGCCAGCAGTTTAAGGTCCTCCGGGAATGAGCAGTTCTTC. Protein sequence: CASSLRSSGNEQFF.